This T cell receptor beta chain was sequenced during a study of T-cell memory formation after mild COVID-19 (dated by TCRdb to about 2021). Regarding the research as a whole: TCR sequence clusters from the two donors were largely donor specific. Longitudinal TCRalpha and TCRbeta repertoire sequencing tracked T-cell clones expanding and contracting after mild COVID-19 in two donors. Two young, previously healthy adult volunteers, one female and one male, were included in the cohort.

PBMCs were isolated by Ficoll-Paque density gradient centrifugation. Based on the germline V gene (reference sequence), the CDR1 and CDR2 sequences are LGHDT and YNNKEL. The V and J ends are trimmed by 4 bases and 6 bases, leaving 22 bases between them. The CDR3 contains 16 residues, cysteine and phenylalanine counted. The retained sequence is limited to the CDR3, 48 bases, with the frame set at the first base. What the study reported, not specific to this receptor: Balanced CD4/CD8 phenotypes were observed for clones contracting from day 15 to 85, whereas a bias towards CD4+ was observed for a second wave of clones expanding from day 15 to 37. SARS-CoV-2 specificity was not confirmed for the second-wave clones peaking on day 37. Only two mild cases were covered by the study, and larger cohorts that include severe cases with pre-infection samples were considered necessary. Contracting CD4+ clones appeared mostly in the CM and EM memory subsets, whereas CD8+ clones were enriched in EMRA. Some responding clones were found in pre-infection memory, which suggests that pre-existing cross-reactive memory T cells took part in the SARS-CoV-2 response.

The sample was run on an Illumina NovaSeq 6000. cDNA libraries for TCRalpha and TCRbeta were prepared by 5'RACE using constant-segment primers, with sample barcodes and unique molecular identifiers added. Trizol reagent was used to extract RNA from every sample. Amplification of the libraries took two PCR steps, and the second step added a second sample barcode plus Illumina TruSeq adapters. The libraries were sequenced on an Illumina NovaSeq using 2 x 150 bp paired-end reads. The original methods were these. The reads were demultiplexed and collapsed into UMI-guided consensus sequences using migec v1.2.7. Using mixcr v2.1.11, the UMI consensuses were aligned to TRA and TRB V and J templates and assembled into clonotypes. Expanded or contracted clonotypes were those called significant by both edgeR and NoisET, with noise models trained on biological replicates. For edgeR calls, the cutoffs were a false discovery rate-adjusted p below 0.01 and a log2 fold-change threshold of 1. As an exploratory analysis of dynamics, max-normalized trajectories of the 1000 most abundant clonotypes were examined by PCA with hierarchical clustering. Separately sequenced CD4+ and CD8+ repertoires were used to assign the CD4 or CD8 phenotype of responding clones. The raw public data were reprocessed by TCRdb itself: fastp quality trimming at Q25, MiXCR clonotype calling, in-frame beta chains only. CDR3 protein duplicates are merged, each entry listing the most common genes and DNA. The V and J calls and clone size come from TCRdb's table, not from the authors' own analysis. A total of 400,000 to 550,000 distinct CDR3 sequences appear in this sample, around 27% of them only once. The ten largest clonotypes hold approximately 12% of the sample.

Concerning this clonotype itself: The antigen it binds to is not known. Per-nucleotide qualities are absent, and no much larger clonotype sits a single base away.

The rearranged segments are TRBV3-1 and TRBJ2-7, with a tentative D gene TRBD1 over 6 matching bases. The clonotype originates from an adult woman who had mild COVID-19 (a few samples of this study predate the infection). The sample titles of this study are shuffled in the database, so cell type and time point are left out; the donor was told from shared clones. The specimen sequenced was PBMCs or a T cell subset sorted from them (not recorded which). The DNA sequence is TGTGCCAGCAGCCTCGGGACACTCCAAACGGGGATCGAGCAGTACTTC. Its product reads: CASSLGTLQTGIEQYF.